The rows below give T cell receptor beta chains drawn from one sample of a study of blood T cells in healthy people across ages. TCRdb re-called the 5' RACE reads through MiXCR, storing one row per CDR3 protein. The sample lists roughly 800,000 distinct CDR3 sequences; 20% to 30% were seen once. These data were likewise used in another study, on T cells of mothers and their children.

Sequencing was performed on blood. These receptors were collected from a boy under 18 in good health. The CDR3 runs from the conserved cysteine through the conserved F or W. D genes are given only for firm matches. Some rows mark clone size as missing; the rest say once, few, many or name a class of expanded clone.

clone_size,j_call,d_call,v_call,cdr3_aa,cdr3_nt
-,TRBJ1-1,TRBD1,TRBV28,CASSPPDRAGTEAFF,TGTGCCAGCAGCCCCCCCGACAGGGCTGGCACTGAAGCTTTCTTT
few,TRBJ2-5,-,TRBV30,CAWSATHQETQYF,TGTGCCTGGAGTGCTACCCACCAAGAGACCCAGTACTTC
-,TRBJ2-7,TRBD2,TRBV20-1,CSARARLAGGSYEQYF,TGCAGTGCTAGAGCCAGACTAGCGGGGGGCTCCTACGAGCAGTACTTC
-,TRBJ2-5,-,TRBV3-1,CASSQDLLAAKETQYF,TGTGCCAGCAGCCAAGATTTATTAGCGGCCAAAGAGACCCAGTACTTC
few,TRBJ2-7,-,TRBV6-5,CASRRTRTYEQYF,TGTGCCAGCAGACGGACACGAACCTACGAGCAGTACTTC
-,TRBJ2-1,TRBD2,TRBV5-1,CASSGGVFDEQFF,TGCGCCAGCAGCGGGGGGGTCTTCGATGAGCAGTTCTTC
few,TRBJ1-1,-,TRBV7-9,CASSGNGMPRNTEAFF,TGTGCCAGCAGCGGTAACGGGATGCCGCGGAACACTGAAGCTTTCTTT
few,TRBJ2-1,-,TRBV2,CASSGGTEYNEQFF,TGTGCCAGCAGTGGGGGGACGGAGTACAATGAGCAGTTCTTC
few,TRBJ2-1,TRBD1,TRBV27,CASSSLGTGKNEQFF,TGTGCCAGCAGTTCACTAGGGACAGGGAAAAATGAGCAGTTCTTC
-,TRBJ2-5,-,TRBV2,CANSAGPYQETQYF,TGTGCCAACAGTGCCGGGCCCTACCAGGAGACCCAGTACTTC
-,TRBJ1-4,-,TRBV7-9,CAGSFQGFELFF,TGTGCCGGCAGCTTTCAGGGGTTTGAGCTGTTTTTT
-,TRBJ2-5,TRBD2,TRBV28,CASSRAGTSGQETQYF,TGTGCCAGCAGTCGTGCCGGGACTAGCGGTCAAGAGACCCAGTACTTC
-,TRBJ2-2,-,TRBV12-3/TRBV12-4,CASGGRRNTGELFF,TGTGCCAGCGGGGGCCGGAGGAACACCGGGGAGCTGTTTTTT
-,TRBJ2-7,-,TRBV28,CASRQGGKPYEQYF,TGTGCCAGCCGCCAAGGGGGGAAACCCTACGAGCAGTACTTC
many,TRBJ2-7,-,TRBV10-3,CAISGSSYEQYF,TGTGCCATCAGTGGTTCCTCCTACGAGCAGTACTTC
few,TRBJ2-2,TRBD2,TRBV29-1,CSVTDPGGTGELFF,TGCAGCGTGACGGACCCGGGGGGGACCGGGGAGCTGTTTTTT
few,TRBJ2-7,-,TRBV27,CASSSSSVHEQYF,TGTGCCAGCAGTTCCTCTAGCGTCCACGAGCAGTACTTC
-,TRBJ2-1,TRBD2,TRBV12-3/TRBV12-4,CASSFLAGGRNEQFF,TGTGCCAGCAGTTTTTTGGCGGGGGGGCGAAATGAGCAGTTCTTC
-,TRBJ1-5,-,TRBV12-5,CASGLWRSQPQHF,TGTGCTAGTGGTTTGTGGCGGTCTCAGCCCCAGCATTTT
many,TRBJ2-7,-,TRBV29-1,CSARTASYEQYF,TGCAGTGCTAGAACAGCCTCCTACGAGCAGTACTTC
few,TRBJ2-1,TRBD2,TRBV4-1,CASSQDPGGGNEQFF,TGCGCCAGCAGCCAAGATCCGGGCGGGGGGAATGAGCAGTTCTTC
few,TRBJ2-5,TRBD1,TRBV13,CASSFSGQGSQETQYF,TGTGCCAGCAGCTTCTCGGGACAGGGGTCCCAAGAGACCCAGTACTTC
-,TRBJ2-1,-,TRBV20-1,CSARPRAAEFF,TGCAGTGCTAGACCTAGGGCCGCTGAGTTCTTC
few,TRBJ2-5,-,TRBV20-1,CSAPLGFGETQYF,TGCAGTGCTCCACTGGGCTTTGGAGAGACCCAGTACTTC
few,TRBJ2-3,-,TRBV5-1,CASTSGTSGATQYF,TGCGCCAGCACCTCGGGGACGTCTGGGGCTACGCAGTATTTT
few,TRBJ2-7,-,TRBV15,CATSRDRTGQRYEQYF,TGTGCCACCAGCAGAGATCGAACAGGCCAACGTTACGAGCAGTACTTC
-,TRBJ2-5,TRBD2,TRBV29-1,CSVGGLAHQETQYF,TGCAGCGTTGGGGGACTAGCCCACCAAGAGACCCAGTACTTC
-,TRBJ2-3,-,TRBV30,CAWSGTPDTQYF,TGTGCCTGGAGTGGGACCCCAGATACGCAGTATTTT
few,TRBJ2-5,-,TRBV27,CASSLGGGDQETQYF,TGTGCTAGCAGCTTGGGTGGAGGGGACCAAGAGACCCAGTACTTC
few,TRBJ1-1,TRBD1,TRBV29-1,CSVTGQLNTEAFF,TGCAGCGTCACGGGACAGTTGAACACTGAAGCTTTCTTT
-,TRBJ2-7,-,TRBV7-9,CASSALGNRVSYEQYF,TGTGCCAGCAGCGCATTAGGGAATCGGGTCTCCTACGAGCAGTACTTC
few,TRBJ2-3,-,TRBV20-1,CSASGRTTSTDTQYF,TGCAGTGCTAGTGGGAGGACGACTAGCACAGATACGCAGTATTTT
-,TRBJ1-3,-,TRBV4-2,CASSQDIRLRFGNTIYF,TGTGCCAGCAGCCAAGATATTCGGCTCAGGTTCGGAAACACCATATATTTT
-,TRBJ2-7,TRBD1,TRBV30,CAWSRGQPRDEQYF,TGTGCCTGGAGTCGGGGACAGCCACGGGATGAGCAGTACTTC
-,TRBJ2-5,-,TRBV7-8,CASSGGQGSQETQYF,TGTGCCAGCAGCGGGGGGCAGGGGAGCCAAGAGACCCAGTACTTC
few,TRBJ2-4,-,TRBV5-1,CASSLGMQGTIQYF,TGCGCCAGCAGCTTGGGTATGCAGGGCACCATTCAGTACTTC
once,TRBJ1-2,-,TRBV30,CAWSPLGDGYTF,TGTGCCTGGAGTCCACTGGGTGATGGCTACACCTTC
few,TRBJ1-4,-,TRBV2,CASSERENEKLFF,TGTGCCAGCAGTGAAAGGGAAAATGAAAAACTGTTTTTT
few,TRBJ2-2,-,TRBV15,CATSRDRWGVTGELFF,TGTGCCACCAGCAGAGATAGGTGGGGGGTCACCGGGGAGCTGTTTTTT
-,TRBJ2-6,-,TRBV16,CASSGEGSGANVLTF,TGTGCCAGCAGCGGCGAGGGGTCTGGGGCCAACGTCCTGACTTTC
-,TRBJ1-6,TRBD1,TRBV3-1,CASSLMTGEPPLHF,TGTGCCAGCAGTCTTATGACAGGGGAGCCACCCCTCCACTTT
-,TRBJ2-7,-,TRBV5-1,CASSLDAHGYEQYF,TGCGCCAGCAGCTTGGATGCCCATGGGTACGAGCAGTACTTC
-,TRBJ2-2,TRBD2,TRBV28,CASSLWERGEIANTGELLF,TGTGCCAGCAGTTTATGGGAGCGGGGGGAAATCGCGAACACCGGGGAGCTGCTTTTT
-,TRBJ1-1,TRBD1,TRBV7-6,CASSLAPGGWYTEAFF,TGTGCCAGCAGCTTAGCACCAGGGGGTTGGTACACTGAAGCTTTCTTT
few,TRBJ1-1,-,TRBV20-1,CSARVRGRATEAFF,TGCAGTGCTAGAGTAAGGGGGAGGGCTACTGAAGCTTTCTTT
once,TRBJ2-3,-,TRBV27,CASSRGFGADTQYF,TGTGCCAGCAGTCGGGGCTTTGGGGCAGATACGCAGTATTTT
few,TRBJ2-5,TRBD1,TRBV7-9,CASSVNRGPQETQYF,TGTGCCAGCAGCGTCAACAGGGGACCCCAAGAGACCCAGTACTTC
once,TRBJ2-2,-,TRBV7-3,CASSQTALSGELFF,TGTGCCAGCAGCCAAACAGCGCTTTCAGGGGAGCTGTTTTTT